One sample yielded the 10 T cell receptor beta chains listed below, sequenced in a study of cytomegalovirus exposure and HLA in healthy donors. In the PCR, 60 Vbeta and 13 Jbeta primers were used. The assay was immunoSEQ multiplex PCR, and TCRdb's table has in-frame clones only and misses some. This sample has 120,000 to 150,000 clones, with approximately 78% found just once. The sample taken for sequencing was PBMCs. All receptors come from a woman between 40 and 50 years old in good health and CMV-seropositive.

Only a few counts were recorded for this clone. The chain joins TRBV4-1 to TRBJ1-1; 8 bases fit TRBD1. Losses at the gene ends were 4 bases for V and 8 bases for J; bases not matched to a gene: 6. The CDR3 is 13 amino acids. Per the germline V gene, CDR1 is MGHRA and CDR2 is YSYEKL. CDR3 bases: TGCGCCAGCAGCCCGACGGGACAGGAAGAAGCTTTCTTT. Translated: CASSPTGQEEAFF.

The rearrangement joins TRBV11-2 to TRBJ2-5; a weak D match, TRBD1 (8 bases). Looked up from germline, CDR1 is SGHAT and CDR2 is FQNNGV. This CDR3 spans 17 amino acids. V lost 5 bases, J lost 5 bases, and 24 bases lay in between. The CDR3 loop reads CASSLSDVDREGETQYF. In nucleotides, the CDR3 is TGTGCCAGCAGCCTATCAGACGTGGACAGGGAGGGGGAGACCCAGTACTTC.

The chain links TRBV28 to TRBJ1-2, with D perhaps TRBD1 (6 bases). This CDR3 is built from 13 residues. The germline CDR1 and CDR2 sequences are MDHEN and SYDVKM. V was clipped by 6 bases and J by 6 bases, with 14 bases between them. In DNA form, the CDR3 reads TGTGCCAGCAGCTTAAGGACAGTGAATGGCTACACCTTC. Its translation: CASSLRTVNGYTF.

The chain links TRBV10-2 to TRBJ2-1; the match to TRBD2 covers 15 bases. The CDR3 is 19 amino acids. Germline V CDR1 and CDR2: WSHSY, SAAADI. V lost 11 bases and J lost 0; bases outside the gene matches: 14. The CDR3, as DNA: TGCGCCGGCATGCTCGGGACTAGCGGGGGGTTGAGCTCCTACAATGAGCAGTTCTTC. Residues: CAGMLGTSGGLSSYNEQFF.

The table lists this clone with a count of one. The V and J genes are TRBV5-1 and TRBJ2-2; 10 nucleotides align to TRBD1. From germline, CDR1 is SGHRS and CDR2 YFSETQ. The CDR3 extends over 16 amino acids. J lost 3 bases, V lost 6 bases, and 8 bases had no gene match. The CDR3 nucleotides are TGCGCCAGCACCATACCCGGACAGGGGGACACCGGGGAGCTGTTTTTT. This gives the protein CASTIPGQGDTGELFF. The complete variable domain, with remaining parts taken from reference TRBV5-1 and TRBJ2-2, reads KAGVTQTPRYLIKTRGQQVTLSCSPISGHRSVSWYQQTPGQGLQFLFEYFSETQRNKGNFPGRFSGRQFSNSRSEMNVSTLELGDSALYLCASTIPGQGDTGELFFGEGSRLTVL.

The chain couples TRBV5-6 to TRBJ1-4; 10 bases map to TRBD1. The V gene's germline CDR1 is SGHDT and CDR2 YYEEEE. The CDR3 contains 19 residues. V was pared by 1 base and J by 5 bases, with 14 bases of the junction left unmatched. The CDR3 sequence is CASSLSIGTGVHTNEKLFF. CDR3 sequence (DNA): TGTGCCAGCAGCTTGAGTATTGGGACAGGGGTCCATACAAATGAAAAACTGTTTTTT.

The V and J genes are TRBV6-6 and TRBJ2-5; TRBD2 matches 10 bases. The CDR3 is 16 residues long. The trim removed 2 bases at V and 4 bases at J, leaving 7 bases unmatched. CDR1 is MNHNY and CDR2 is SVGAGI in the germline V gene (reference sequence). CDR3 protein: CASSYPSGSGSETQYF. The CDR3 region has the DNA TGTGCCAGCAGTTACCCTAGCGGGAGTGGGTCAGAGACCCAGTACTTC.

In its sample, this clone was seen once. The gene calls are TRBV7-3 and TRBJ2-3, with D uncertain. The CDR3 has 12 residues. Trimming stripped 5 bases from V and 5 bases from J, with 8 bases between. Germline values: CDR1 SGHTA, CDR2 FQGTGA. Written as DNA, the CDR3 is TGTGCCAGCAGCCCAGGCAGAGATACGCAGTATTTT. It encodes CASSPGRDTQYF. Together with reference TRBV7-3 and TRBJ2-3, the CDR3 gives the full variable domain: GAGVSQTPSNKVTEKGKYVELRCDPISGHTALYWYRQSLGQGPEFLIYFQGTGAADDSGLPNDRFFAVRPEGSVSTLKIQRTERGDSAVYLCASSPGRDTQYFGPGTRLTVL.

This chain links TRBV5-4 with TRBJ1-2, with TRBD1 matching 9 bases. This CDR3 is built from 14 residues. CDR1 is SGHNT, CDR2 YYREEE, per germline (reference sequence). Trimming cost V 6 bases and J 6 bases; bases outside gene matches: 9. The CDR3 region has the DNA TGTGCCAGCATCCGGGACAGGGAATCGCATGGCTACACCTTC. Protein sequence: CASIRDRESHGYTF.

Remarks on this clone: The DNA is left out, because the CDR3 cannot be placed on it with certainty; the CDR3 is given as TCRdb lists it. The chain employs TRBV21-1 and TRBJ2-4; TRBD1 is taken as the D call from the table, unchecked against the DNA. TRBV21-1 is annotated as a pseudogene. With termini counted, the CDR3 has 17 amino acids. CDR3 protein: CASSKVGTGAAKNIQYF.